The next 9 T cell receptor beta chains were all read from a single sample in a study of technical replicates of blood from a few donors. Sequenced by immunoSEQ multiplex PCR; TCRdb stores in-frame clones only, minus some. The sample includes about 80,000 clones, approximately 94% seen only once; the top ten take about 0.4%. Sequencing used T cells isolated from PBMCs. These receptors all come from a human donor in good health.

A single count supports this clone. The genes are TRBV2 and TRBJ1-2; D is unclear. V lost 4 bases, J lost 2 bases, and 8 bases lay in between. Germline assignment: CDR1 SNHLY and CDR2 FYNNEI. This CDR3 region has 13 residues. The CDR3 protein is CASSGQANYGYTF. DNA for the CDR3: TGTGCCAGCAGTGGGCAGGCGAACTATGGCTACACCTTC.

The V gene is TRBV7-2, the J gene TRBJ1-4; the match to TRBD1 covers 8 bases. V shed 1 base, J shed 7 bases, and the junction held 2 bases outside the gene matches. This CDR3 is 14 amino acids long. Germline V CDR1 and CDR2: SGHTA, FQGNSA. DNA for the CDR3: TGTGCCAGCAGCTTAGTGGGACAGGTTGAAAAACTGTTTTTT. Translated: CASSLVGQVEKLFF.

The chain combines TRBV6-6 with TRBJ1-1, with a possible D match to TRBD1 (5 bases). The CDR3 length is 15 residues. Trimming left V 0 bases short and J 0 bases short, with 8 bases between. Looked up from germline, CDR1 is MNHNY and CDR2 is SVGAGI (reference sequence). The CDR3: CASSYSGHMNTEAFF. The CDR3 DNA reads as TGTGCCAGCAGTTACTCCGGACATATGAACACTGAAGCTTTCTTT.

J is TRBJ2-7 and V is TRBV19, with D maybe TRBD1 (5 bases). The germline gives CDR1 LNHDA, CDR2 SQIVND (reference sequence). This CDR3 spans 13 amino acids. The V and J ends lost 3 bases and 3 bases respectively, with 9 bases between them. CDR3 amino acids: CASSMSQGYEQYF. The CDR3 coding sequence is TGTGCCAGTAGTATGAGCCAGGGCTACGAGCAGTACTTC.

Notes on this clone: An end of the junction differs from the germline gene, which may be a read error. The J gene is TRBJ2-1, the V gene TRBV5-1; TRBD2 matches 7 bases. Looked up from germline, CDR1 is SGHRS and CDR2 is YFSETQ. This CDR3 comprises 14 residues. CDR3 protein: CASRLAGVGNEQFF. DNA for the CDR3: TGCGCCAGCAGGTTGGCGGGAGTCGGCAATGAGCAGTTCTTC.

The chain links TRBV6-4 to TRBJ1-5; tentative D call: TRBD1 (5 bases). Per the germline V gene, CDR1 is MRHNA and CDR2 is SNTAGT. CDR3 size: 12 residues. V was cut by 2 bases and J by 10 bases, with 9 bases left in between. The CDR3 nucleotides are TGTGCCAGCAGTGACAACGGGGGACCCCAGCATTTT. It yields the protein CASSDNGGPQHF.

The DNA of the CDR3 is TGTGCCAGTAGAAGGGACAGGGGGCGGGGGACCTATGGCTACACCTTC. Residues: CASRRDRGRGTYGYTF. V usage is TRBV19 and J usage is TRBJ1-2; TRBD1 agrees at 12 bases. Germline V gives CDR1 LNHDA, CDR2 SQIVND (reference sequence). The CDR3 consists of 16 residues. The V segment lost 6 bases and the J segment 4 bases; nucleotides outside the gene matches: 9.

The V gene is TRBV9, the J gene TRBJ2-1, with 7 bases aligning to TRBD2. This CDR3 has 15 residues. Germline V CDR1 and CDR2: SGDLS, YYNGEE. The junction had 8 bases not matched to a gene; V was cut back by 1 base and J by 7 bases. This CDR3 is CASSVHLREMNEQFF. As DNA, the CDR3 is TGTGCCAGCAGCGTACATTTGCGGGAGATGAATGAGCAGTTCTTC.

The chain joins TRBV7-3 to TRBJ2-1; 12 bases line up with TRBD2. The CDR3 runs 15 residues. The germline gives CDR1 SGHTA, CDR2 FQGTGA. Trimming took 4 bases from V and 8 from J; bases not matched to a gene: 6. The CDR3 sequence is CASSSGLAGNYEQFF. Written as DNA, the CDR3 is TGTGCCAGCAGCTCAGGACTAGCGGGAAACTATGAGCAGTTCTTC. Full variable domain (remainder filled in from reference TRBV7-3 and TRBJ2-1): GAGVSQTPSNKVTEKGKYVELRCDPISGHTALYWYRQSLGQGPEFLIYFQGTGAADDSGLPNDRFFAVRPEGSVSTLKIQRTERGDSAVYLCASSSGLAGNYEQFFGPGTRLTVL.